The 27 T cell receptor beta chains below all came from one sample that was sequenced in a study of shared clonotypes between healthy human individuals. TCRdb's table, derived via immunoSEQ multiplex PCR, lists solely in-frame clones and lacks some. The sample holds about 960,000 clones, more than 75% seen once. Sequencing used memory CD4+ T cells sorted from blood. As to subset: CD45RA-negative fraction. The receptors were gathered from a young man in good health.

For this clone: This likely stems from a read error, as it lies one base from a far larger clone. This sample also contains other DNA sequences that code for the same CDR3. The genes are TRBV2 and TRBJ1-1, with 8 bases aligning to TRBD1. The germline V gene has CDR1 SNHLY and CDR2 FYNNEI. The CDR3 sequence is 15 residues long. The CDR3 nucleotides read TGCGCCAGCAGTGACAGGGGACTACTGAACACTGAAGCTTTCTTT. Translation: CASSDRGLLNTEAFF.

The sample holds many counts of this clone. This chain links TRBV9 with TRBJ2-1; D unresolved. The CDR3 spans 15 residues. Germline assignment: CDR1 SGDLS and CDR2 YYNGEE. V lost 3 bases and J lost 5, with 15 bases in between. The CDR3: CASSGDFGSHNEQFF. The CDR3 bases are TGTGCCAGCAGCGGCGACTTTGGGTCGCACAATGAGCAGTTCTTC.

The chain links TRBV10-1 to TRBJ2-1; 12 bases are shared with TRBD2. J gave up 8 bases and V 6 bases, and 17 bases lay outside the gene matches. Germline V gene lookup returns CDR1 WNHNN and CDR2 SYGVQD (reference sequence). CDR3 size: 18 residues. The CDR3 nucleotides read TGCGCCAGCAGCGCTAGCGGGGGGGCCGGGGTCCGATCCTATGAGCAGTTCTTC. Amino acids: CASSASGGAGVRSYEQFF.

The chain recombines TRBV28 with TRBJ2-7, with 14 bases identical to TRBD2. The CDR3 runs 15 residues. In germline, CDR1 is MDHEN, CDR2 SYDVKM. With 6 bases clipped from V and 5 bases from J, the junction kept 6 bases outside the gene matches. The CDR3 DNA reads TGTGCCAGCAGGGGGACTAGCGGGAGAGGCGACGAGCAGTACTTC. It codes for CASRGTSGRGDEQYF.

This chain connects TRBV5-1 to TRBJ2-3; perhaps TRBD1 as D (6 bases). This CDR3 contains 15 residues. Germline assignment: CDR1 SGHRS and CDR2 YFSETQ. The germline V and J ends were trimmed by 0 bases and 5 bases, with 13 bases remaining between them. Here the CDR3 reads CASSLVSGAIDTQYF. The CDR3 bases are TGCGCCAGCAGCTTGGTCTCAGGGGCTATAGATACGCAGTATTTT. The full variable domain, in which reference TRBV5-1 and TRBJ2-3 provide the parts outside the CDR3, is KAGVTQTPRYLIKTRGQQVTLSCSPISGHRSVSWYQQTPGQGLQFLFEYFSETQRNKGNFPGRFSGRQFSNSRSEMNVSTLELGDSALYLCASSLVSGAIDTQYFGPGTRLTVL.

The V gene is TRBV10-3, the J gene TRBJ1-1; TRBD1 aligns across 9 bases. V was pared by 7 bases and J by 5 bases, with 14 bases of the junction left unmatched. The CDR3 extends over 16 amino acids. The germline CDR1 and CDR2 sequences are ENHRY and SYGVKD. The CDR3 loop is CAITPGQGGRRTEAFF. In DNA, the CDR3 is TGTGCCATCACTCCGGGACAGGGAGGTCGTAGAACTGAAGCTTTCTTT.

J is TRBJ1-6 and V is TRBV25-1, with 7 bases that match TRBD1. This CDR3 has 15 residues. Germline V lookup: CDR1 MGHDK, CDR2 SYGVNS. V lost 6 bases to trimming and J lost 9 bases; unmatched junction nucleotides: 11. The CDR3 reads CASRDQGGSSSPLHF. DNA for the CDR3: TGTGCCAGCAGAGACCAGGGGGGCTCTAGTTCACCCCTCCACTTT.

The rearrangement links TRBV13 to TRBJ2-7, with 7 bases fitting TRBD1. CDR3 length equals 14 residues. V lost 5 bases to trimming and J lost 5 bases; unmatched junction nucleotides: 9. CDR1 PRHDT and CDR2 FYEKMQ come from the germline V gene (reference sequence). The CDR3, as DNA: TGTGCCAGCAGCCTACGACAGGGTTCTCACGAGCAGTACTTC. This gives the protein CASSLRQGSHEQYF.

The chain carries TRBV30 and TRBJ2-1; unclear D gene. V gave up 8 bases and J gave up 8 bases, with 16 bases separating them. CDR3 length: 12 amino acids. Looked up from germline, CDR1 is GTSNPN and CDR2 is SVGIG (reference sequence). For the CDR3, the DNA is TGTGCCGCGGAGTTAGGAGTCCATGAGCAGTTCTTC. Protein sequence: CAAELGVHEQFF.

CDR3: CASSLSHGVRDTQYF. In nucleotides, the CDR3 is TGCGCCAGCAGCTTGTCCCACGGGGTTAGGGATACGCAGTATTTT. The genes are TRBV5-1 and TRBJ2-3; perhaps TRBD2 as D (5 bases). Trimming shortened V by 1 base and J by 6 bases, and 15 bases separated the two germline ends. The CDR3 length is 15 residues. Germline CDR1 reads SGHRS; CDR2 reads YFSETQ.

The chain couples TRBV28 to TRBJ1-6, with 7 bases lining up with TRBD1. Germline V gene data show CDR1 as MDHEN and CDR2 as SYDVKM. V lost 7 bases and J lost 7; bases outside the gene matches: 7. The CDR3 extends over 14 amino acids. The CDR3 spells CASTKTGWNSPLHF. DNA of the CDR3: TGTGCCAGCACCAAGACAGGGTGGAATTCACCCCTCCACTTT.

This clone appeared a single time. The J gene is TRBJ2-6, the V gene TRBV10-2; D may be TRBD2 (6 bases). The CDR3 runs to 19 residues. V was clipped by 1 base and J by 3 bases, with 19 bases between them. The germline V gene encodes CDR1 WSHSY and CDR2 SAAADI. CDR3 sequence (DNA): TGCGCCAGCAGTGAGTGGGGCGGGGTAGGTGAAAATGGGGCCAACGTCCTGACTTTC. Its protein product is CASSEWGGVGENGANVLTF.

CDR3 in amino acids: CASSSELIRYEQYF. The CDR3 DNA sequence: TGTGCCAGCAGCTCTGAACTTATCCGTTACGAGCAGTACTTC. The V and J genes are TRBV7-9 and TRBJ2-7; no clear D gene. The CDR3 has 14 residues. Germline-derived CDR1 and CDR2 are SEHNR and FQNEAQ (reference sequence). Trimming pared 4 bases from V and 4 bases from J, leaving 14 bases between.

The V and J genes are TRBV5-1 and TRBJ1-1; D is perhaps TRBD1 (6 bases). Germline loops: CDR1 SGHRS, CDR2 YFSETQ. V was pared by 3 bases and J by 3 bases, with 18 bases between. The CDR3 extends over 16 amino acids. Here the CDR3 DNA reads TGCGCCAGCAGCTCTAGCCCACGGGGGGCGGACACTGAAGCTTTCTTT. Amino acid sequence: CASSSSPRGADTEAFF.

This chain connects TRBV7-2 to TRBJ2-1; tentatively, D is TRBD1 or TRBD2 (5 bases each). Germline CDR1 is SGHTA and CDR2 is FQGNSA. The CDR3 consists of 13 residues. Trimming took 5 bases from V and 9 from J, leaving 14 bases between them. CDR3 loop: CASSAGTHGEQFF. The CDR3, as DNA: TGTGCCAGCAGCGCCGGGACCCACGGTGAGCAGTTCTTC.

This clone was observed a handful of times. V is TRBV4-1 and J is TRBJ1-2; 12 bases agree with TRBD1. The CDR3 is 19 residues long. The ends lost 2 bases at V and 7 bases at J; junction bases unmatched: 17. Germline loops: CDR1 MGHRA, CDR2 YSYEKL. The CDR3 loop reads CASSQLAGTGGTMGSGYTF. The CDR3 DNA reads TGCGCCAGCAGCCAACTTGCCGGGACAGGGGGCACTATGGGATCTGGCTACACCTTC.

The chain joins TRBV5-1 to TRBJ1-4, with D perhaps TRBD1 (6 bases). V shed 5 bases and J shed 7 bases, with 21 bases lying between them. The length of the CDR3 is 16 residues. CDR1 is SGHRS, CDR2 YFSETQ, per germline. As DNA, the CDR3 is TGCGCCAGCAGAACGGACGGACAGACGATCGGTGAAAAACTGTTTTTT. It codes for CASRTDGQTIGEKLFF.

The J gene is TRBJ2-3, the V gene TRBV30; no reliable D call. Germline-derived CDR1 and CDR2 are GTSNPN and SVGIG (reference sequence). The germline V and J ends were trimmed by 8 bases and 4 bases, with 13 bases remaining between them. This CDR3 comprises 12 residues. Here the CDR3 DNA reads TGTGCCGGATTGAAGGCGGCAGATACGCAGTATTTT. It specifies CAGLKAADTQYF.

V is TRBV6-5 and J is TRBJ2-1, with 11 bases lining up with TRBD2. After removal of 4 bases from V and 0 bases from J, the junction contained 2 bases not matched to a gene. CDR1 is MNHEY and CDR2 is SVGAGI in the germline V gene. The CDR3 sequence is 16 residues long. The CDR3 sequence is CASSSGTSGSYNEQFF. The CDR3 region has the DNA TGTGCCAGCAGTTCCGGGACTAGCGGCTCCTACAATGAGCAGTTCTTC.

This clone was observed once. The gene calls are TRBV7-2 and TRBJ2-2; 10 bases are a match to TRBD2. After removal of 3 bases from V and 5 bases from J, the junction contained 6 bases not matched to a gene. This CDR3 is built from 16 residues. Per the germline V gene, CDR1 is SGHTA and CDR2 is FQGNSA. The CDR3 nucleotides are TGTGCCAGCAGCTTGCTAGCGGGAGATTTTACCGGGGAGCTGTTTTTT. Translated: CASSLLAGDFTGELFF.

The CDR3 DNA sequence: TGTGCCATCCAGGGGACCACAGATACGCAGTATTTT. Translated: CAIQGTTDTQYF. The chain couples TRBV10-3 to TRBJ2-3, with a possible D match to TRBD1 (6 bases). This CDR3 has 12 residues. Trimming pared 8 bases from V and 2 bases from J, leaving 8 bases between. Per the germline V gene, CDR1 is ENHRY and CDR2 is SYGVKD.

V usage is TRBV10-1 and J usage is TRBJ2-1; maybe TRBD1 (6 bases). This CDR3 comprises 13 residues. CDR1 and CDR2 (germline): WNHNN, SYGVQD (reference sequence). The V gene lost 0 bases and the J gene lost 7 bases, with 7 bases spanning the gap. Here the CDR3 reads CASSESTGNEQFF. CDR3 DNA: TGCGCCAGCAGTGAGTCCACAGGGAATGAGCAGTTCTTC.

The V and J genes are TRBV6-1 and TRBJ1-2; D perhaps matches TRBD1 (5 bases). Per germline, CDR1 MNHNS and CDR2 SASEGT. V gave up 8 bases and J gave up 1 base, with 14 bases separating them. CDR3 length: 14 residues. Written as DNA, the CDR3 is TGTGCCAGCTCTGCAGGGCCGATTAACTATGGCTACACCTTC. It specifies CASSAGPINYGYTF.

This rearrangement joins TRBV25-1 to TRBJ1-1; D might be TRBD1 (5 bases). The V and J ends lost 3 bases and 3 bases respectively, with 11 bases between them. Germline assignment: CDR1 MGHDK and CDR2 SYGVNS. CDR3 length equals 14 residues. As DNA, the CDR3 is TGTGCCAGCAGTGATTGGCCGGGGGACACTGAAGCTTTCTTT. Amino acids: CASSDWPGDTEAFF.

The chain employs TRBV7-2 and TRBJ2-7; the match to TRBD2 covers 7 bases. Germline CDR1 reads SGHTA; CDR2 reads FQGNSA. There are 14 residues in the CDR3. With V trimmed by 5 bases and J by 5 bases, 9 bases remained unmatched. The CDR3 spells CASSPSSGTHEQYF. For the CDR3, the DNA is TGTGCCAGCAGCCCCTCAAGCGGGACCCACGAGCAGTACTTC.

The chain combines TRBV7-8 with TRBJ2-5; D might be TRBD1 or TRBD2, each matching 5 bases. The CDR3 has 15 amino acids. Germline V gene lookup returns CDR1 SGHVS and CDR2 FQNEAQ. V shed 4 bases and J shed 3 bases, with 15 bases lying between them. The CDR3 loop reads CASSYLSGPKETQYF. The CDR3 DNA is TGTGCCAGCAGCTATCTATCGGGGCCGAAAGAGACCCAGTACTTC.

About this clone itself: Different DNA sequences within this sample yield the same CDR3. The genes are TRBV19 and TRBJ1-5; weak D call: TRBD1 (5 bases). The CDR3 loop spans 14 amino acids. V lost 3 bases to trimming and J lost 4 bases, with 10 bases between them. The germline gives CDR1 LNHDA, CDR2 SQIVND (reference sequence). The CDR3 here is CASSMGVGNQPQHF. As DNA, the CDR3 is TGTGCCAGTAGTATGGGGGTAGGAAATCAGCCCCAGCATTTT.